This T cell receptor (beta chain) was sequenced during a study of shared clonotypes between healthy human individuals (dated by TCRdb to 2018 to 2021). Notes on the research overall: A couple of women and a few men aged 18 to 49 years were included in the cohort. For each donor, three plates each were used for CD4 naive and CD4 memory, two plates were used for CD8 naive, and one plate was used for CD8 memory. To estimate repertoire size and how much clonotypes are shared between individuals, the study performed deep sequencing of blood TCR repertoires from roughly five healthy adults. To increase sequencing depth and limit assay-specific biases, different laboratories used diverse techniques to prepare libraries and sequence TCR repertoires. Per donor, leukapheresis produced somewhere between about 0.9 and 9.5 billion PBMCs. Points the paper makes about the study in general: Pairwise subsampling indicated that sequencing depth was expected to affect the degree of clonotype sharing among donors. Estimated clonotype richness was generally larger for naive than for memory subsets. Compared with non-shared clonotypes, clonotypes shared by all four sorted-subset donors had higher generation probabilities. Sampling was restricted to blood, and TCR repertoires in tissue are likely to differ from TCR repertoires in blood. The small number of donors limited the genetic and exposure-history diversity represented. Incomplete sequencing was indicated by rarefaction of sorted-subset datasets, despite the large sequencing depth. Sharing across a handful of donors was observed for about 5% of naive CD4, under 4% of naive CD8, over 2% of memory CD4, and roughly 0.4% of memory CD8 clonotypes.

CD8 naive samples were obtained by positive selection for CCR7 among CD45RO-negative cells, yielding a CD45RA+CCR7+ population from which TemRA cells were excluded. Donors were healthy HIV-negative adults with no recently reported acute infections or vaccinations. Only Caucasian adults living in Nashville, Tennessee, USA were represented among the donors. Blood was obtained by leukapheresis, after which PBMCs were separated by Ficoll-Histopaque density gradient centrifugation and cryopreserved in liquid nitrogen vapor phase. Purity and quantity of every magnetically sorted T cell population were checked by analytical flow cytometry. Genomic DNA was isolated from every sorted fraction and measured by UV absorbance on a Nanodrop 2000c. As regards this clone: Its target antigen remains unknown. Qualities for individual bases were not recorded, and no much larger clone is one base off.

Using the deep immunoSEQ assay, TCR CDR3 regions were amplified from genomic DNA by multiplex PCR. Extracted genomic DNA from each cell subset was spread evenly across all wells of several immunoSEQ 96-well plates, with each plate serving as a replicate. For sorted subsets, roughly 200 ng of genomic DNA, equivalent to roughly 30,000 T cell genomes, went into each replicate PCR. Purified libraries were measured with a Qubit 3.0 fluorometer, size-checked on a Bioanalyzer 2100, and measured again with the KAPA Library Quantification kit. Every immunoSEQ 96-well plate was sequenced on a separate single-read 150-cycle Illumina NextSeq 550 flow cell. The authors processed their data as follows. The immunoSEQ output contained only junctional sequences without quality scores, so filtering could not match that applied to full-length reads. To assign V/J genes and CDR3, sequences were annotated against IMGT germline references using PyIR, a Python wrapper for IgBLAST v1.9. Reads were removed for weak V/J assignments (E-value above 1e-6), missing CDR3, stop codons, out-of-frame junctions, or ambiguous translated residues. A V3J clonotype was defined by an identical inferred V gene, J gene, and CDR3 amino acid sequence. To compute the percentage overlap between repertoires, the number of shared unique clonotypes was divided by the size of the smaller repertoire. Richness of each repertoire was evaluated using RTK rarefaction, the Chao1 estimator, and Recon v2.1 estimates of unobserved clonotypes. OLGA was used to compute generation probabilities for all TCRbeta clonotypes that the gDNA method yielded from several donors. TCRdb retrieved this table from immuneACCESS and kept in-frame rearrangements only. Not all clones are present; in checked studies, unresolved V genes account for under half, and no reason is known for the remainder. V and J calls and clone size come straight from that table; D and trimming were deduced from the DNA. This sample gives millions of clones in total; approximately 94% of them show up just once. The top ten constitute about 1.1% of the sample.

The junction shows trimming of 7 bases on V and 2 bases on J, plus 20 bases between the germline ends. Via the germline V gene, CDR1 is SNHLY and CDR2 FYNNEI. The CDR3 has 16 amino acids, counting the end cysteine and phenylalanine. Only the CDR3 part of the read is kept: 48 bases, read in frame from the first base. Recombination linked TRBV2 to TRBJ1-1, and the D gene may be TRBD1, 5 bases matching. The clonotype was recovered from a man aged 18 to 35 in good health. The sequenced sample was naive CD8+ T cells sorted from blood. The cell subset or site label on this specimen signifies: CD45RA+CCR7+. The CDR3 loop reads CASKVGGPASNTEAFF. The DNA reads TGTGCCAGCAAAGTTGGGGGTCCGGCGAGTAACACTGAAGCTTTCTTT.